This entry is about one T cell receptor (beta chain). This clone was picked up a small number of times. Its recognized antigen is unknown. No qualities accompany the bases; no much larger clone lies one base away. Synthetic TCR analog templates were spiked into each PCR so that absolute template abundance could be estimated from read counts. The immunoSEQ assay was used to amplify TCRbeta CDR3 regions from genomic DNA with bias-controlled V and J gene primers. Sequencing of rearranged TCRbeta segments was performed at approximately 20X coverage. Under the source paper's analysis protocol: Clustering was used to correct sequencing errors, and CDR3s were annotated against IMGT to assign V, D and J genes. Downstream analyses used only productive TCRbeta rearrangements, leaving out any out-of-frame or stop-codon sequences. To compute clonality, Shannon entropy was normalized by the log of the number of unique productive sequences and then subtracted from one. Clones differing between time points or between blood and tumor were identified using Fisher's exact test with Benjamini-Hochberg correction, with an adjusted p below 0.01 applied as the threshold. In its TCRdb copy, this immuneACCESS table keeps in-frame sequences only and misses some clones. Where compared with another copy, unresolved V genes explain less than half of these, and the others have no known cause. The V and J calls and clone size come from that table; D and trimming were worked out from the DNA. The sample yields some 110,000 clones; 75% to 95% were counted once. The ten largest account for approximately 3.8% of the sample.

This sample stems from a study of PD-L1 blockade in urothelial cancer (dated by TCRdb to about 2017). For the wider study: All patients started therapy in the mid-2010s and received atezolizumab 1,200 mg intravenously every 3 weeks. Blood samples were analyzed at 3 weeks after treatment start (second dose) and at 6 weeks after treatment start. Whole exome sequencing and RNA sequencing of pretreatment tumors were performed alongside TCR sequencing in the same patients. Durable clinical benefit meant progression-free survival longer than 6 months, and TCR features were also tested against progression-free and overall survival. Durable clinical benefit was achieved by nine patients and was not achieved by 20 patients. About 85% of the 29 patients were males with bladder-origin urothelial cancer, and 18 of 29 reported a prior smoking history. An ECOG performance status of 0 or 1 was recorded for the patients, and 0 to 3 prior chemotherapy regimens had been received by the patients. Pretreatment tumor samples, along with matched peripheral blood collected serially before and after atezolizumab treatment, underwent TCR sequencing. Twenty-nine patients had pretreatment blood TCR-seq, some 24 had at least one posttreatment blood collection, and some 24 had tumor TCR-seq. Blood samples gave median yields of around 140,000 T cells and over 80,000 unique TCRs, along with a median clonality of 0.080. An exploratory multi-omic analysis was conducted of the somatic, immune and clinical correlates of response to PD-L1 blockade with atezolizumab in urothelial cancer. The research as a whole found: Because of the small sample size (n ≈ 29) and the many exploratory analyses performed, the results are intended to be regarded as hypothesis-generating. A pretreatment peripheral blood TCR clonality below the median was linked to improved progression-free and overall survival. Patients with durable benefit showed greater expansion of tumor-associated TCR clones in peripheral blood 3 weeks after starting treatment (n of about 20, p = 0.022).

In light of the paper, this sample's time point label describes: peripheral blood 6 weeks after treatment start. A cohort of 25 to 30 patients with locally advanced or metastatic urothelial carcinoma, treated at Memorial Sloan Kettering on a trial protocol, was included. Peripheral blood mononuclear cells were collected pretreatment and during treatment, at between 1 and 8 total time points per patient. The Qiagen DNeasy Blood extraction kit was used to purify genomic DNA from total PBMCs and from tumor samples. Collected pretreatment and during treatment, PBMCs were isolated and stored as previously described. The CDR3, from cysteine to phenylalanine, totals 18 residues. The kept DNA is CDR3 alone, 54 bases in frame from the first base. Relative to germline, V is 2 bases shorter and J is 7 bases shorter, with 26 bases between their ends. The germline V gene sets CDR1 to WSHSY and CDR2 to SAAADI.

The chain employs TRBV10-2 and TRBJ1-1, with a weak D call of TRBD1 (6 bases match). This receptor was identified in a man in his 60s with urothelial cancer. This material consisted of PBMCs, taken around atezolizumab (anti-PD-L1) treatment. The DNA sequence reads TGCGCCAGCAGTGAGACGACAACCAGGGGAGCGGGGACAATTGAAGCTTTCTTT. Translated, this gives CASSETTTRGAGTIEAFF.